This T cell receptor beta chain emerged from a study of blood T cell repertoires in COVID-19. Study-wide context: The study drew acute and convalescent COVID-19 samples from the United States, Italy and Spain. PBMCs, B-cell-depleted T cells, or T cells were the source of the cDNA or gDNA that made up the material.

Method: immunoSEQ multiplex PCR; TCRdb's copy keeps in-frame clones and lacks some. The sample records about 250,000 clones, almost 85% being singletons. CDR1 and CDR2 from the germline V gene are SGHAT and FQNNGV. V lost 4 bases to trimming and J lost 2 bases, with 14 bases between them. The CDR3 spans 15 residues. The TCR comes from a man aged 50-60 years with acute or convalescent COVID-19. The material sequenced was peripheral blood. The chain combines TRBV11-2 with TRBJ1-2; no clear D gene. The chain's CDR3 is CASSSFQALNYGYTF. The CDR3 nucleotides are TGTGCCAGCAGCTCGTTTCAGGCCCTAAACTATGGCTACACCTTC. Combining the CDR3 with reference TRBV11-2 and TRBJ1-2 gives the whole variable domain EAGVAQSPRYKIIEKRQSVAFWCNPISGHATLYWYQQILGQGPKLLIQFQNNGVVDDSQLPKDRFSAERLKGVDSTLKIQPAKLEDSAVYLCASSSFQALNYGYTFGSGTRLTVV.